This is a list of T cell receptor beta chains from one sample in a study of CD8 T cells in Susac syndrome. From the immunoSEQ multiplex PCR reads, TCRdb called clonotypes with MiXCR, one entry per CDR3 protein. This sample has about 160,000 distinct CDR3 sequences, with roughly 95% found just once. Material for sequencing was CD4+ T cells from PBMCs. All receptors come from a human donor in good health. Each CDR3 is given with its conserved first and last residue. D genes are given only for firm matches. Expanded clones are given a class, and other clones once, few, many or no size at all.

few	TRBV6-5	TRBJ2-7	-	TGTGCCAGTCGGCGGGACTCAAGGGAGCAGTACTTC	CASRRDSREQYF
few	TRBV2	TRBJ1-2	TRBD1	TGTGCCAGCAGCGAGACAGGGGGCAGCTATGGCTACACCTTC	CASSETGGSYGYTF
-	TRBV29-1	TRBJ2-1	TRBD2	TGCAGCGTTGTGCCCGGGGGGTCCCCCTACAATGAGCAGTTCTTC	CSVVPGGSPYNEQFF
once	TRBV9	TRBJ2-7	-	TGTGCCAGCAGCGTAGTTGGGGCAGAAGAGCAGTACTTC	CASSVVGAEEQYF
-	TRBV29-1	TRBJ1-1	-	TGCAGCGTTATGAAGGCAGGCACTGAAGCTTTCTTT	CSVMKAGTEAFF
once	TRBV7-3	TRBJ1-1	-	TGTGCCAGCAGCGAAAGGCCAGTCGCTGAAGCTTTCTTT	CASSERPVAEAFF
-	TRBV3-1	TRBJ2-1	-	TGTGCCAGCAGCCAAGTTGGGCAACCGGCGTTCTTC	CASSQVGQPAFF
-	TRBV5-1	TRBJ1-1	-	TGCGCCAGCAGCTTACAGGTACCGAACACTGAAGCTTTCTTT	CASSLQVPNTEAFF
once	TRBV25-1	TRBJ2-5	TRBD1	TGTGCCAGCAGTGATATCTTCGCAGGGGGAAACCAAGAGACCCAGTACTTC	CASSDIFAGGNQETQYF
-	TRBV6-6	TRBJ1-5	-	TGTGCCAGCAGCCAAAAGGACAGTTCATGGCCCCAGCATTTT	CASSQKDSSWPQHF
-	TRBV20-1	TRBJ1-4	TRBD1	TGCAGTGCTAGAGTCCGTTTAAGACAGGGACGTGAAAAACTGTTTTTT	CSARVRLRQGREKLFF
-	TRBV6-5	TRBJ1-1	-	TGTGCCAGCAGTTACGCTGGACAGAAGAACACTGAAGCTTTCTTT	CASSYAGQKNTEAFF
-	TRBV13	TRBJ1-4	-	TGTGCCAGCAGCATGACCCAGGGACGAAAACTGTTTTTT	CASSMTQGRKLFF
-	TRBV18	TRBJ2-5	-	TGTGCCAGCTCACCAGGCAGGCTAAACCAAGAGACCCAGTACTTC	CASSPGRLNQETQYF
-	TRBV3-1	TRBJ2-3	-	TGTGCCAGCAGCCAAGGACTGCGTCCCCGCGCAGATACGCAGTATTTT	CASSQGLRPRADTQYF
-	TRBV3-1	TRBJ2-5	-	TGTGCCAGCAGCCAAGGTGATAGCGGAGGAGAGGAGACCCAGTACTTC	CASSQGDSGGEETQYF
-	TRBV5-6	TRBJ2-3	-	TGTGCCAGCAGCTTGTGGAGGGGGATAGGAGATACGCAGTATTTT	CASSLWRGIGDTQYF
-	TRBV12-5	TRBJ1-5	-	TGTGCTAGTGGTTTGGAAGCAAGTCAGCCCCAGCATTTT	CASGLEASQPQHF
once	TRBV20-1	TRBJ1-4	-	TGCAGTGCTAGAGACGGCCACGAAAAACTGTTTTTT	CSARDGHEKLFF
-	TRBV4-1	TRBJ1-1	-	TGCGCCAGCAGCCAAACCCGGGGGAGGACCTTGAACACTGAAGCTTTCTTT	CASSQTRGRTLNTEAFF
-	TRBV11-2	TRBJ2-5	-	TGTGCCAGCAGCTTAGCAACTAGGCCTGTCCAAGAGACCCAGTACTTC	CASSLATRPVQETQYF
-	TRBV6-1	TRBJ2-5	-	TGTGCCAGCAAGAGGGGGGGCCTATTAGAGACCCAGTACTTC	CASKRGGLLETQYF
-	TRBV29-1	TRBJ2-3	TRBD2	TGCAGCGTTGCCGGGGGGGCCGGGGATACGCAGTATTTT	CSVAGGAGDTQYF
-	TRBV29-1	TRBJ1-6	-	TGCAGCGTTGTCCTGGAGGGAGGACCCCTCCACTTT	CSVVLEGGPLHF
-	TRBV29-1	TRBJ2-1	-	TGCAGCGTAGGGTTGGGGGGATATGAGCAGTTCTTC	CSVGLGGYEQFF
once	TRBV10-3	TRBJ2-3	TRBD1	TGTGCCATCATGAGGGACAGGGGAACAGATACGCAGTATTTT	CAIMRDRGTDTQYF
-	TRBV19	TRBJ2-6	-	TGTGCCAGTAGTATGTGGTTCTCTGGGGCCAACGTCCTGACTTTC	CASSMWFSGANVLTF
-	TRBV12-3/TRBV12-4	TRBJ2-7	-	TGTGCCAGCAGTTCGGCTCAGGGAGGCGAGCAGTACTTC	CASSSAQGGEQYF
-	TRBV5-1	TRBJ2-4	-	TGCGCCAGCAGCTTGTCGACGGGGTTAAACATTCAGTACTTC	CASSLSTGLNIQYF
once	TRBV15	TRBJ2-7	TRBD1	TGTGCCACCAGCAGACAGGGACAGGGGAACGAGCAGTACTTC	CATSRQGQGNEQYF
-	TRBV6-5	TRBJ1-2	-	TGTGCCAGCAGTTCGGGGGCGCCGGACTATGGCTACACCTTC	CASSSGAPDYGYTF
-	TRBV6-6	TRBJ1-4	-	TGTGCCAGCAGTTACAGGAGTGGTAATGAAAAACTGTTTTTT	CASSYRSGNEKLFF
-	TRBV29-1	TRBJ2-1	TRBD1	TGCAGCGTTGGTGGGGACAGATACAATGAGCAGTTCTTC	CSVGGDRYNEQFF
-	TRBV6-5	TRBJ2-5	TRBD2	TGTGCCAGCAGTTTCGGTAGCGGGGGGGGAGAGACCCAGTACTTC	CASSFGSGGGETQYF
-	TRBV12-3/TRBV12-4	TRBJ1-1	TRBD1	TGTGCCAGCAGTCAACAGGGGGCGAGGACTGAAGCTTTCTTT	CASSQQGARTEAFF
-	TRBV7-8	TRBJ2-6	TRBD2	TGTGCCAGCAGCTTTTTTTATGCGGCGGGGGGGCGTGGTGGGGCCAACGTCCTGACTTTC	CASSFFYAAGGRGGANVLTF
-	TRBV28	TRBJ1-5	-	TGTGCCAGCAGTCCCTCGGATCAGCCCCAGCATTTT	CASSPSDQPQHF
-	TRBV7-2	TRBJ1-5	TRBD1	TGTGCCAGCAGCTTAGTCTCCGGGGACAGCGTTAATCAGCCCCAGCATTTT	CASSLVSGDSVNQPQHF
-	TRBV18	TRBJ1-2	TRBD1	TGTGCCAGCTCGCCGACAGGGAATGGCTACACCTTC	CASSPTGNGYTF
-	TRBV6-5	TRBJ1-2	-	TGTGCCAGCAGTTACGGGACAATAGATGGCTACACCTTC	CASSYGTIDGYTF
-	TRBV6-1	TRBJ2-2	-	TGTGCCAGCAGGGATTTTTTTGGACGGGACACCGGGGAGCTGTTTTTT	CASRDFFGRDTGELFF
-	TRBV30	TRBJ1-2	-	TGTGCCTGGAGTTTAAATGCCGCTTTTCCCCTCGACTATGGCTACACCTTC	CAWSLNAAFPLDYGYTF
-	TRBV5-6	TRBJ1-6	-	TGTGCCAGCAGCCTGCAGAGCGGCGGGACCCTTTATTCACCCCTCCACTTT	CASSLQSGGTLYSPLHF
-	TRBV6-2/TRBV6-3	TRBJ2-7	TRBD2	TGTGCCAGCAGTTACGGACTAGATTCGGGTGAGCAGTACTTC	CASSYGLDSGEQYF
-	TRBV2	TRBJ2-4	-	TGTGCCAGCAGTGCCGACGGAGTGGCGTTAGACTTC	CASSADGVALDF
-	TRBV3-1	TRBJ2-2	-	TGTGCCAGCAGCCAAGTCGGGGGCACGAACACCGGGGAGCTGTTTTTT	CASSQVGGTNTGELFF
-	TRBV4-1	TRBJ2-3	-	TGCGCCAGCAGCCAAGGATCCCCTGGGGGGGCCGACACAGATACGCAGTATTTT	CASSQGSPGGADTDTQYF
-	TRBV3-1	TRBJ1-1	TRBD1	TGTGCCAGCATTGACAGGGGCGCGAACACTGAAGCTTTCTTT	CASIDRGANTEAFF
-	TRBV3-1	TRBJ1-4	TRBD1	TGTGCCAGCAGCCAAGACCCGGGACAGGGGATTGAAAAACTGTTTTTT	CASSQDPGQGIEKLFF
-	TRBV3-1	TRBJ2-5	-	TGTGCCAGCAGCCAGGCATCGGGGGTTGAAGAGACCCAGTACTTC	CASSQASGVEETQYF
-	TRBV7-9	TRBJ2-5	-	TGTGCCAGCAGCTTAAACCCACAAGAGACCCAGTACTTC	CASSLNPQETQYF
-	TRBV18	TRBJ1-2	TRBD1	TGTGCCAGCTCACCTCGGACAGGGAATGGCTACACCTTC	CASSPRTGNGYTF
-	TRBV27	TRBJ2-7	-	TGTGCCAGCAGACTTACAGGGCAGGGGAGAGGCGAGCAGTACTTC	CASRLTGQGRGEQYF
-	TRBV27	TRBJ2-7	TRBD1	TGTGCCAGCGGGATGCCATCGGGACAGGGCAACGAGCAGTACTTC	CASGMPSGQGNEQYF